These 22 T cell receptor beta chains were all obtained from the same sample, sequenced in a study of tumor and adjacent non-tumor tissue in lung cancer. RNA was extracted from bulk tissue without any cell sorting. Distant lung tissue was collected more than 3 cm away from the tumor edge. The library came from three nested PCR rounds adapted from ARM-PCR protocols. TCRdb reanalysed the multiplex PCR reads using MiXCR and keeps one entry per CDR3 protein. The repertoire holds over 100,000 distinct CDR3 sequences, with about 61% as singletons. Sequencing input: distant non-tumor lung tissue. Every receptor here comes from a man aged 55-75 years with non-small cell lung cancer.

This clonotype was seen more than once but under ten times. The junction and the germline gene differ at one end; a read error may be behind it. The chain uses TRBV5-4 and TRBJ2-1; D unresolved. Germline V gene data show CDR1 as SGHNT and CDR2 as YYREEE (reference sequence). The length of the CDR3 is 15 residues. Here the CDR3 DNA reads TGTGCCAGCAGCTTCCAGGCTGCCTCCTACAATGAGCAGCTCTTC. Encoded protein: CASSFQAASYNEQLF.

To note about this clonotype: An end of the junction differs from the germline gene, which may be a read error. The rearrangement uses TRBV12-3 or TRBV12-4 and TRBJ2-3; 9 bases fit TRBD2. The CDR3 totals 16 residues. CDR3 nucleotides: TGTGCCAGCAGTATCCTGCGGGGGGGAAGCACAGGTACGCAGTATTTT. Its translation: CASSILRGGSTGTQYF.

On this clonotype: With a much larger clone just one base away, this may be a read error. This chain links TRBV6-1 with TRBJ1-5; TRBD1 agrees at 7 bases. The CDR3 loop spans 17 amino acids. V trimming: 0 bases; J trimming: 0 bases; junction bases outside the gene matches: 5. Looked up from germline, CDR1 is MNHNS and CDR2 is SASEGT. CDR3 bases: TGTGCCAGCAGTGAAGCCACGACAGGGTGTAGCAATCAGCCCCAGCATTTT. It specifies CASSEATTGCSNQPQHF.

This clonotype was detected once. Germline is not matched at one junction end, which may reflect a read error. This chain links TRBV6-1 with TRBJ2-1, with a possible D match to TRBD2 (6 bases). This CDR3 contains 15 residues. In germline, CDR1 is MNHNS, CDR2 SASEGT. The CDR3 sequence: CVSSEAGPRINEQFF. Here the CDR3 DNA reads TGTGTCAGCAGTGAGGCGGGACCGAGGATCAATGAGCAGTTCTTC.

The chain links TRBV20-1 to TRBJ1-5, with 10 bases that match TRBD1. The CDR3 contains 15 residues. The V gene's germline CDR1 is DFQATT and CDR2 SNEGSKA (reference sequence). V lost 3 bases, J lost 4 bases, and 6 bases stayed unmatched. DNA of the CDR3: TGCAGTGCTAGCGGGGGACAGGGGAATAATCAGCCCCAGCATTTT. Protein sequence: CSASGGQGNNQPQHF.

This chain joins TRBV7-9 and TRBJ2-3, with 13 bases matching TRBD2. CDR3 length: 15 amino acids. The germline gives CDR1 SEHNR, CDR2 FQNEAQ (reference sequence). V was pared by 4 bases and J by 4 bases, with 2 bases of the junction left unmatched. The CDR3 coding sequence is TGTGCCAGCAGCTCCGGGACTAGCGGGGCAGATACGCAGTATTTT. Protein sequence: CASSSGTSGADTQYF.

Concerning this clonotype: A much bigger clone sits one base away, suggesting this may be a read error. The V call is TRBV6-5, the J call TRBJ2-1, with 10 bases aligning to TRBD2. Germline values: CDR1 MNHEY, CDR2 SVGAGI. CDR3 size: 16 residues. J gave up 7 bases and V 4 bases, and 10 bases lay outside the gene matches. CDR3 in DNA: TGTGCCAGCAGTTGCTCGGGAGCGGGAGGGCGGAATGAGCAGTTCTTC. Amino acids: CASSCSGAGGRNEQFF.

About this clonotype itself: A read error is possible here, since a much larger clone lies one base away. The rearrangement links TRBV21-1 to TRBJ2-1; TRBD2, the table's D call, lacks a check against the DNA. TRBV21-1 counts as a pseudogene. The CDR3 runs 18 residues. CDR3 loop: CASSGLKRAGPQGNEQFF. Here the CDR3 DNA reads TGTGCCAGCAGCGGACTCAAAAGGGCAGGACCCCAAGGTAATGAGCAGTTCTTC.

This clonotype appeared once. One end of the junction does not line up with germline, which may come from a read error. The CDR3 region is CVSSSVRTGVNYGYTF. In nucleotides, the CDR3 is TGTGTCAGCAGTTCAGTTCGGACAGGTGTTAACTATGGCTACACCTTC. The chain joins TRBV12-3 or TRBV12-4 to TRBJ1-2, with 7 bases aligning to TRBD1. The CDR3 runs 16 residues.

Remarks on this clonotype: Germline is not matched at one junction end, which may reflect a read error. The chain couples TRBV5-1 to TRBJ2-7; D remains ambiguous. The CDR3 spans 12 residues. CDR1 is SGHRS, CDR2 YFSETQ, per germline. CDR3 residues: CPSSYQAYEQYF. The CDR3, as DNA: TGCCCCAGCAGCTACCAGGCCTACGAGCAGTACTTC.

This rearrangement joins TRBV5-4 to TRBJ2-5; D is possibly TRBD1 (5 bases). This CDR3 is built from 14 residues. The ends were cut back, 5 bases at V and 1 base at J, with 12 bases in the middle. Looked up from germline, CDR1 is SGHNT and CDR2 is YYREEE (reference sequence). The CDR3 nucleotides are TGTGCCAGCAGTCGAGAAAGGGGCCAAGAGACCCAGTACTTC. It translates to CASSRERGQETQYF.

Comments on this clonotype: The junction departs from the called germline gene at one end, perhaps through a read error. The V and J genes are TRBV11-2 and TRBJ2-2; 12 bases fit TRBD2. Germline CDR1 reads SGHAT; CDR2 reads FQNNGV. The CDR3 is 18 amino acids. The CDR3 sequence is CASSSRLAGVTNTGELFF. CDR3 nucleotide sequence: TGTGCCAGCAGCTCGAGACTAGCGGGAGTGACGAACACCGGGGAACTGTTTTTT. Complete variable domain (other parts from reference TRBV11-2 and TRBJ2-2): EAGVAQSPRYKIIEKRQSVAFWCNPISGHATLYWYQQILGQGPKLLIQFQNNGVVDDSQLPKDRFSAERLKGVDSTLKIQPAKLEDSAVYLCASSSRLAGVTNTGELFFGEGSRLTVL.

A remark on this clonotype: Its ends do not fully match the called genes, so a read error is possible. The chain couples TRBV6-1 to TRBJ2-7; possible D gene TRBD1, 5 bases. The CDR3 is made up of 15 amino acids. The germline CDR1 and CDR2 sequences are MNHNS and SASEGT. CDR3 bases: TGTGCCAGCAGTTCTGGGGCATTCTGCTCCTACGAGCAGTATTTC. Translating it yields CASSSGAFCSYEQYF.

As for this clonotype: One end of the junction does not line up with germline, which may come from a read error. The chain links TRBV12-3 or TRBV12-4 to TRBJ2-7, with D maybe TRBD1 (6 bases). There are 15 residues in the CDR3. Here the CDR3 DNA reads TGTGCCAACAGTCAGGGGCGGGTCGGAGCCTACGAGCGGTACTTC. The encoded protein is CANSQGRVGAYERYF.

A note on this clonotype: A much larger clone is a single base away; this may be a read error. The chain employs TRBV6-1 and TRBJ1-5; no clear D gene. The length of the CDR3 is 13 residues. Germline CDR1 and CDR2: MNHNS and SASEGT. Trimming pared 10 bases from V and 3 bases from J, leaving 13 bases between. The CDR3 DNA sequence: TGTGCCAACAGCCGGGAAGCCAATCAGCCCCAGCATTTT. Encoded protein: CANSREANQPQHF.

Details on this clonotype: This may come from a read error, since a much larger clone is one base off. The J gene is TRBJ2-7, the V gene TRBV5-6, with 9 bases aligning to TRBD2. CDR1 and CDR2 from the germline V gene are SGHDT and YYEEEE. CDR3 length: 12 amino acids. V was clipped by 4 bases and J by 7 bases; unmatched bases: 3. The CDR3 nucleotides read TGTGCCAGCAGCAATAGCGGGAGTGAGCAGTACTTC. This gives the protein CASSNSGSEQYF.

In nucleotides, the CDR3 is TGCAGTGCTAGAGTGGCGGAGCGGGAGGCCCATACCTACGAGCAGTACTTC. This sequence encodes CSARVAEREAHTYEQYF. The chain couples TRBV20-1 to TRBJ2-7, with TRBD2 identical over 9 bases. Trimming took 1 base from V and 2 from J; bases not matched to a gene: 12. The CDR3 extends over 17 amino acids. Germline CDR1 and CDR2: DFQATT and SNEGSKA (reference sequence).

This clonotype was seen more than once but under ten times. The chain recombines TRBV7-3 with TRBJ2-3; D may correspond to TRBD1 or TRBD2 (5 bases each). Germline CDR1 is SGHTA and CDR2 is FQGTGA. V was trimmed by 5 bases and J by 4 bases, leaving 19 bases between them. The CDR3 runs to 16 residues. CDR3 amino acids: CASSPHGTAGPDTQYF. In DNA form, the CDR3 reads TGTGCCAGCAGCCCCCACGGGACGGCGGGCCCAGATACGCAGTATTTT.

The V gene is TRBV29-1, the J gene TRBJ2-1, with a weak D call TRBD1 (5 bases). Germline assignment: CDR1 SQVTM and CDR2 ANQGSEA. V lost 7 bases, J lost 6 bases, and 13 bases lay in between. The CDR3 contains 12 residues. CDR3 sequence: CSGLGLSNEQFF. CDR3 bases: TGCAGCGGACTGGGGCTCTCCAATGAGCAGTTCTTC.

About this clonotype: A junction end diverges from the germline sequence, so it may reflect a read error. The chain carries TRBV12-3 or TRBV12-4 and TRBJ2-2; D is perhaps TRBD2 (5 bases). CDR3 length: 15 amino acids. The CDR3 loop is CASSLDFGVHGKLFF. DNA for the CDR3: TGTGCCAGCAGTTTAGATTTCGGGGTTCACGGGAAGCTGTTTTTT.

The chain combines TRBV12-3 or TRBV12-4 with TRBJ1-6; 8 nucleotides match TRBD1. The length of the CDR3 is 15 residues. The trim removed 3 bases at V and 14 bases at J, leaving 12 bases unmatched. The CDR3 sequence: CASSFQGASRATLHF. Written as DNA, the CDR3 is TGTGCCAGCAGTTTCCAGGGGGCGAGTCGGGCGACCCTCCACTTT.

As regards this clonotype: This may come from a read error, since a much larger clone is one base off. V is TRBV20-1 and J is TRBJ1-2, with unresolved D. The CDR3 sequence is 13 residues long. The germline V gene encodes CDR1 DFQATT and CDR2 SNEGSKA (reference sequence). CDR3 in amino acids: CSAPSPANYGHTF. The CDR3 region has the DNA TGCAGTGCTCCCAGCCCTGCTAACTATGGCCACACCTTC.